Listed here are 5 T cell receptor beta chains from one sample, sequenced in a study of blood T cell repertoires in COVID-19. TCRdb's table, derived via immunoSEQ multiplex PCR, lists solely in-frame clones and lacks some. The repertoire has 95,000 to 110,000 clones, approximately 86% of them found once; the top ten carry about 3%. Source material: peripheral blood. The receptor set was obtained from a human donor in a cohort sampled during active COVID-19.

The rearrangement links TRBV19 to TRBJ1-5; D is possibly TRBD1 (6 bases). Trimming removed 5 bases from V and 3 bases from J, with 11 bases in between. The CDR3 is 14 amino acids. The V gene's germline CDR1 is LNHDA and CDR2 SQIVND (reference sequence). In nucleotides, the CDR3 is TGTGCCAGTAGTCCCAGGGACATCAATCAGCCCCAGCATTTT. Translation: CASSPRDINQPQHF.

This clone was detected only a few times. V gene TRBV6-5 combines with J gene TRBJ1-2; 7 bases align to TRBD1. With V trimmed by 2 bases and J by 2 bases, 8 bases remained unmatched. The CDR3 runs 16 residues. Germline assignment: CDR1 MNHEY and CDR2 SVGAGI. CDR3 in amino acids: CASSYGRGKGNYGYTF. The CDR3 coding sequence is TGTGCCAGCAGTTACGGCAGGGGGAAGGGGAACTATGGCTACACCTTC.

The chain uses TRBV23-1 and TRBJ1-1; tentative D call: TRBD1 (5 bases). TRBV23-1 is recorded as an ORF, its role being uncertain. V dropped 10 bases and J dropped 1 base, with 16 bases sitting between them. CDR3 size: 14 residues. CDR3 loop: CATPPTGSNTEAFF. CDR3 DNA: TGCGCCACTCCTCCTACAGGATCGAACACTGAAGCTTTCTTT.

The V and J genes are TRBV2 and TRBJ2-3; 8 bases agree with TRBD2. J gave up 3 bases and V 3 bases, and 5 bases lay outside the gene matches. Germline CDR1 and CDR2: SNHLY and FYNNEI. The CDR3 sequence is 15 residues long. Written as DNA, the CDR3 is TGTGCCAGCAGTGAGGGACTAGGAGCTACAGATACGCAGTATTTT. Residues: CASSEGLGATDTQYF.

The chain couples TRBV18 to TRBJ2-3, with 9 bases aligning to TRBD1. The CDR3 spans 15 residues. Germline V CDR1 and CDR2: KGHSH, LQKENI. V shed 3 bases and J 3 bases; nucleotides not matched to a gene: 4. CDR3 bases: TGTGCCAGCTCACCCCGGGACAGGGCAACAGATACGCAGTATTTT. Residues: CASSPRDRATDTQYF.